These T cell receptor beta chains were read from a single sample in a study of blood T cell repertoires in COVID-19. The data were produced by immunoSEQ multiplex PCR, yet TCRdb's version contains in-frame clones alone and is incomplete. The sample has 250,000 or so clones, approximately 86% seen once. Sample: peripheral blood. These receptors were taken from a woman aged 55-75 years with COVID-19, enrolled during active disease. The CDR3 runs from the conserved cysteine through the conserved F or W. The D gene is left open where the match is weak. Expanded clones are given a class, and other clones once, few, many or no size at all.

d_gene	abundance	v_gene	j_gene	CDR3nt	CDR3aa
-	-	TRBV12-5	TRBJ1-2	TGTGCTAGTGGTCTGGAGTCGGGGGGCTACACCTTC	CASGLESGGYTF
TRBD2	-	TRBV24-1	TRBJ2-3	TGTGCCACCAGTGATACTAGCGCTAGCACAGATACGCAGTATTTT	CATSDTSASTDTQYF
-	-	TRBV10-3	TRBJ1-6	TGTGCCATCAGTCGGGAGGGCTGGAGTCGGGCCCTCCACTTT	CAISREGWSRALHF
TRBD2	-	TRBV9	TRBJ2-3	TGTGCCAGCAGTCGAGGGCTAGCGGCTCTCATAGTAAGCACAGATACGCAGTATTTT	CASSRGLAALIVSTDTQYF
TRBD2	-	TRBV28	TRBJ2-1	TGTGCCAGCAGTCCCTATGCGGGAGGTCGGCAGTTCTTC	CASSPYAGGRQFF
TRBD1	-	TRBV18	TRBJ2-7	TGTGCCAGCTCACCTATAGGGACAGGGGTATTCGCCTACGAGCAGTACTTC	CASSPIGTGVFAYEQYF
TRBD1	-	TRBV5-1	TRBJ1-2	TGCGCCAGCAGCTTGGCGGCGACAGGGGTTGGCTACACCTTC	CASSLAATGVGYTF
TRBD2	-	TRBV7-9	TRBJ2-3	TGTGCCAGCAGCGGATCACGGGGTTCGGCGGAGCGGGACACAGATACGCAGTATTTT	CASSGSRGSAERDTDTQYF
TRBD1	-	TRBV29-1	TRBJ1-4	TGCAGCGCGGGACAGACTGAAAAACTGTTTTTT	CSAGQTEKLFF
-	-	TRBV7-3	TRBJ2-7	TGTGCCAGCAGCTTAGGGGCAGGGATTGGTCCTGAGCAGTACTTC	CASSLGAGIGPEQYF
TRBD1	-	TRBV3-1/TRBV3-2	TRBJ1-2	TGTGCCAGCAGCCGAGAGACAGGGCGGTATGGCTACACCTTC	CASSRETGRYGYTF
TRBD1	-	TRBV27	TRBJ1-3	TGTGCCAGCAGTGCCGGGACAGTTAACTCTGGAAACACCATATATTTT	CASSAGTVNSGNTIYF
TRBD1	-	TRBV25-1	TRBJ1-2	TGTGCCAGCAGAAACAGGGGACCCGGCTATGGCTACACCTTC	CASRNRGPGYGYTF
TRBD1	-	TRBV7-2	TRBJ1-5	TGTGCCAGCAGCATCCCGGGGGGGACAGGGGGTCAGCCCCAGCATTTT	CASSIPGGTGGQPQHF
TRBD1	few	TRBV24-1	TRBJ1-4	TGTGCCACCAGTGACGCGACAGGGCCAGGGGCTTCTGAAAAACTGTTTTTT	CATSDATGPGASEKLFF
TRBD1	once	TRBV10-2	TRBJ2-2	TGCGCCAGCCGACAGGGGAACACCGGGGAGCTGTTTTTT	CASRQGNTGELFF
TRBD2	-	TRBV5-4	TRBJ2-1	TGTGCCAGCAGCGGAACTAGCGGGAGGGGCGTTGAGCAGTTCTTC	CASSGTSGRGVEQFF
-	-	TRBV7-9	TRBJ1-2	TGTGCCAGCACCAAGAGGAGGGACTCCAGTACGGACTATGGCTACACCTTC	CASTKRRDSSTDYGYTF
TRBD2	-	TRBV6-6	TRBJ2-1	TGTGCCAGCAGTCGAACTGGGACTAGCGGGTCGTACAATGAGCAGTTCTTC	CASSRTGTSGSYNEQFF
TRBD2	-	TRBV7-2	TRBJ2-5	TGTGCCAGCAGCTTAGGCGGTAGCGGGGCCCAAGAGACCCAGTACTTC	CASSLGGSGAQETQYF
-	many	TRBV20-1	TRBJ2-7	TGCAGACCGAGCGGGCCCTACGAGCAGTACTTC	CRPSGPYEQYF
-	once	TRBV25-1	TRBJ2-7	TGTGCCAGCAGACAGGTCTACGAGCAGTACTTC	CASRQVYEQYF
-	-	TRBV7-8	TRBJ1-3	TGTGCCAGCAGCTTAAGTCGCGGGAGCGGAAACACCATATATTTT	CASSLSRGSGNTIYF
-	once	TRBV19	TRBJ1-5	TGTGCCAGTAGTTACGGCCACTATAGCAATCAGCCCCAGCATTTT	CASSYGHYSNQPQHF
-	-	TRBV5-1	TRBJ1-1	TGCGCCAGCAGCTTCCGCCCGGGGGGAAGCACTGAAGCTTTCTTT	CASSFRPGGSTEAFF
-	-	TRBV7-9	TRBJ1-5	TGTGCCAGCAGCTTAGGCGGGGATCAGCCCCAGCATTTT	CASSLGGDQPQHF